What follows is one T cell receptor (beta chain) and its context. The antigen is undetermined. This entry comes from a study of cytomegalovirus exposure and HLA in healthy donors. Findings and caveats of the study: The study recorded 150 to 200 TCR beta chains that were cytomegalovirus-associated. A later analysis linked a missense variant in DCLRE1C to the trimming of TCR beta V and J genes.

Vbeta (60) and Jbeta (13) primers were used in the PCR. The repertoire was sequenced with immunoSEQ multiplex PCR; TCRdb's copy has only in-frame clones and lacks some. Of under 200,000 clones listed, 68% are singletons. The CDR3 spans 15 residues. The germline gives CDR1 MGHRA, CDR2 YSYEKL. V lost 0 bases to trimming and J lost 9 bases; unmatched junction nucleotides: 11. The clonotype was recovered from a middle-aged woman in good health and CMV-seropositive. The rearrangement joins TRBV4-1 to TRBJ2-7, with 7 bases lining up with TRBD1. Input material: PBMCs. CDR3: CASSQDITGERRQYF. In nucleotides, the CDR3 is TGCGCCAGCAGCCAAGATATCACAGGGGAGCGGAGGCAGTACTTC.